A selection of T cell receptor beta chains follows, all from one sample in a study of blood T cell repertoires in COVID-19. Using immunoSEQ multiplex PCR, the repertoire was profiled, and TCRdb retains in-frame clones only, with some absent. The sample shows 200,000 to 250,000 clones, just over 90% of them seen only once. The sample taken for sequencing was PBMCs or T cells enriched from blood (not recorded which). These receptors were obtained from a woman aged 18-35 years who had recovered from COVID-19. Each CDR3 is given with its conserved first and last residue. The D gene is left open where the match is weak. Some rows have no size entry. The others give once, few or many, or a class for an expanded clone.

CDR3 DNA | CDR3 protein | V gene | D gene | clone size | J gene
TGTGCCAGCAGCTTAACGACACGTTACGAGCAGTACTTC | CASSLTTRYEQYF | TRBV11-3 | - | - | TRBJ2-7
TGCGCCAGCAGCCAAGATGGTCGGTTCGGGAATAGACTAGCGGGGGGCACCGGGGAGCTGTTTTTT | CASSQDGRFGNRLAGGTGELFF | TRBV4-1 | TRBD2 | - | TRBJ2-2
TGTGCCAGCAGCCCCTCGGGGGGCTACTACGAGCAGTACTTC | CASSPSGGYYEQYF | TRBV28 | - | once | TRBJ2-7
TGTGCCAGCAGCACCCAGGGGTATAATTCACCCCTCCACTTT | CASSTQGYNSPLHF | TRBV9 | - | - | TRBJ1-6
TGTGCCAGCAGCGATATACAGGGGACCTACGAGCAGTACTTC | CASSDIQGTYEQYF | TRBV11-2 | TRBD1 | - | TRBJ2-7
TGTGCCAGTAGTATAGTGTTCAAAAACACTGAAGCTTTCTTT | CASSIVFKNTEAFF | TRBV19 | - | - | TRBJ1-1
TGTGCCAGCTCACCCGGACGGGGAAACCATTCACCCCTCCACTTT | CASSPGRGNHSPLHF | TRBV18 | - | - | TRBJ1-6
TGTGCCACCTCCTACCAGACATTCGGGGGGGGCGAGCAGTACTTC | CATSYQTFGGGEQYF | TRBV5-4 | TRBD2 | - | TRBJ2-7
TGTGCCAGCAGCTCGGGGGTCAACACCGGGGAGCTGTTTTTT | CASSSGVNTGELFF | TRBV7-8 | - | - | TRBJ2-2
TGTGCCAGCAGCCGTGGACTATACTCCCTGGAGCACAATGAGCAGTTCTTC | CASSRGLYSLEHNEQFF | TRBV28 | - | - | TRBJ2-1
TGTGCCACCAGCAGAGTCGATATTAGCGGGGGCAATGAGCAGTTCTTC | CATSRVDISGGNEQFF | TRBV15 | TRBD2 | once | TRBJ2-1